These 24 T cell receptor beta chains originate from one sample sequenced in a study of blood T cell repertoires in COVID-19. Repertoires were generated with immunoSEQ multiplex PCR, while TCRdb's copy carries only in-frame clones and drops some. The sample includes about 97,000 clones, more than 75% of them seen just once. Sequenced input: peripheral blood. All receptors derive from a woman aged 25-40 years with acute or convalescent COVID-19.

The chain couples TRBV6-5 to TRBJ2-7, with TRBD1 matching over 11 bases. V lost 6 bases to trimming and J lost 2 bases; unmatched junction nucleotides: 3. CDR1 and CDR2 (germline): MNHEY, SVGAGI. The CDR3 sequence is 14 residues long. The chain's CDR3 is CASSRGQGAYEQYF. The CDR3 bases are TGTGCCAGCAGCCGGGGACAGGGGGCCTACGAGCAGTACTTC.

This sequence joins TRBV28 and TRBJ1-2; no clear D. CDR3 size: 13 residues. V lost 4 bases to trimming and J lost 5 bases, with 11 bases between them. Germline CDR1 and CDR2: MDHEN and SYDVKM. DNA of the CDR3: TGTGCCAGCAGTTCACAGCTAACTTATGGCTACACCTTC. This translates into CASSSQLTYGYTF.

This sequence joins TRBV27 and TRBJ2-3, with TRBD2 as a possible D gene (6 bases). Germline CDR1 reads MNHEY; CDR2 reads SMNVEV (reference sequence). The CDR3 sequence is 14 residues long. With 5 bases removed from V and 6 bases from J, the gap between germline ends came to 15 bases. In nucleotides, the CDR3 is TGTGCCAGCAGTCGGGCGGGATTTTTGGATACGCAGTATTTT. It codes for CASSRAGFLDTQYF.

As for this clone: Other DNA variants within this sample encode the same CDR3. This rearrangement joins TRBV7-6 to TRBJ1-1; 11 nucleotides align to TRBD1. V lost 5 bases to trimming and J lost 1 base; unmatched junction nucleotides: 3. The V gene's germline CDR1 is SGHVS and CDR2 FNYEAQ. This CDR3 is 15 amino acids long. The CDR3 bases are TGTGCCAGCAGCCTGGGGACAGGGGGGAACACTGAAGCTTTCTTT. The encoded protein is CASSLGTGGNTEAFF.

The chain employs TRBV5-6 and TRBJ2-1; a possible D gene is TRBD2 (5 bases). Germline CDR1 reads SGHDT; CDR2 reads YYEEEE. V lost 6 bases and J lost 7, with 14 bases in between. The CDR3 length is 13 residues. As DNA, the CDR3 is TGTGCCAGCACCGCCGCGGGTTCGAATGAGCAGTTCTTC. The encoded protein is CASTAAGSNEQFF.

The chain recombines TRBV5-1 with TRBJ2-7; 9 nucleotides align to TRBD1. Germline CDR1 is SGHRS and CDR2 is YFSETQ. This CDR3 comprises 15 residues. Trimming took 4 bases from V and 0 from J; bases not matched to a gene: 5. The CDR3 nucleotides are TGCGCCAGCAGCGTGGGACAGGGAAGCTCCTACGAGCAGTACTTC. It yields the protein CASSVGQGSSYEQYF.

The rearrangement links TRBV15 to TRBJ1-1; no reliable D call. Germline CDR1 is LNHNV and CDR2 is YYDKDF (reference sequence). The CDR3 consists of 14 residues. Deletions cut 1 base from V and 5 bases from J, with 11 bases between. As DNA, the CDR3 is TGTGCCACCAGCAGAGGGGAGGGTAGGACTGAAGCTTTCTTT. It yields the protein CATSRGEGRTEAFF.

The gene calls are TRBV6-5 and TRBJ1-6, with TRBD1 as a possible D gene (5 bases). Deletions cut 7 bases from V and 0 bases from J, with 7 bases between. The germline gives CDR1 MNHEY, CDR2 SVGAGI. The CDR3 has 14 amino acids. CDR3 sequence reads: CASTDSSYNSPLHF. DNA of the CDR3: TGTGCCAGCACCGACAGCTCCTATAATTCACCCCTCCACTTT.

V is TRBV4-1 and J is TRBJ1-2; 9 nucleotides align to TRBD1. Per the germline V gene, CDR1 is MGHRA and CDR2 is YSYEKL. The length of the CDR3 is 15 residues. Losses at the gene ends were 4 bases for V and 5 bases for J; bases not matched to a gene: 8. For the CDR3, the DNA is TGCGCCAGCAGCCGTCCCGGGACAGGGATTTATGGCTACACCTTC. Encoded protein: CASSRPGTGIYGYTF.

The chain is built from TRBV6-4 and TRBJ2-1; 8 bases fit TRBD2. V gave up 3 bases and J gave up 0 bases; unmatched junction bases: 7. Germline CDR1 is MRHNA and CDR2 is SNTAGT. This CDR3 has 17 residues. The CDR3 DNA sequence: TGTGCCAGCAGTGATGGGACTAGACCCTCCTCCTACAATGAGCAGTTCTTC. This translates into CASSDGTRPSSYNEQFF.

V gene TRBV28 combines with J gene TRBJ2-2; tentatively, D is TRBD2 (7 bases). The CDR3 totals 15 residues. Trimming took off 7 bases at V and 4 bases at J, with 16 bases between the two ends. Germline CDR1 MDHEN, CDR2 SYDVKM. This chain's CDR3 is CASTARGAGTGELFF. Written as DNA, the CDR3 is TGTGCCAGCACGGCCCGGGGGGCGGGCACCGGGGAGCTGTTTTTT.

V usage is TRBV9 and J usage is TRBJ2-1, with TRBD2 matching 9 bases. V lost 4 bases to trimming and J lost 0 bases; unmatched junction nucleotides: 11. The CDR3 runs 18 residues. The V gene's germline CDR1 is SGDLS and CDR2 YYNGEE. The CDR3 DNA sequence: TGTGCCAGCAGCACCCCCCCTGGTAGCGGGGGCTCCTACAATGAGCAGTTCTTC. Protein sequence: CASSTPPGSGGSYNEQFF.

The chain is built from TRBV7-9 and TRBJ1-5; 9 bases are a match to TRBD1. This CDR3 has 15 amino acids. Germline CDR1 reads SEHNR; CDR2 reads FQNEAQ (reference sequence). The trim removed 3 bases at V and 4 bases at J, leaving 4 bases unmatched. This chain's CDR3 is CASSFDRGVNQPQHF. CDR3 in DNA: TGTGCCAGCAGCTTCGACAGGGGGGTAAATCAGCCCCAGCATTTT.

V usage is TRBV5-1 and J usage is TRBJ2-7; 7 nucleotides match TRBD1. J was trimmed by 3 bases and V by 0 bases; bases with no gene match: 9. The V gene's germline CDR1 is SGHRS and CDR2 YFSETQ. CDR3 size: 16 residues. The CDR3 region is CASSLAPGGVSYEQYF. CDR3 bases: TGCGCCAGCAGCTTGGCCCCAGGGGGAGTTAGCTACGAGCAGTACTTC.

This clone is a singleton in its sample. CDR3 residues: CASSQTQGDQPQHF. For the CDR3, the DNA is TGTGCCAGCAGCCAGACACAGGGGGACCAGCCCCAGCATTTT. V is TRBV9 and J is TRBJ1-5; TRBD1 aligns across 8 bases. Germline V lookup: CDR1 SGDLS, CDR2 YYNGEE. The length of the CDR3 is 14 residues. The ends lost 4 bases at V and 7 bases at J; junction bases unmatched: 7. Variable domain in full (rest from reference TRBV9 and TRBJ1-5): DSGVTQTPKHLITATGQRVTLRCSPRSGDLSVYWYQQSLDQGLQFLIQYYNGEERAKGNILERFSAQQFPDLHSELNLSSLELGDSALYFCASSQTQGDQPQHFGDGTRLSIL.

The gene calls are TRBV6-6 and TRBJ1-2, with unresolved D. Trimming took off 2 bases at V and 6 bases at J, with 16 bases between the two ends. Germline assignment: CDR1 MNHNY and CDR2 SVGAGI (reference sequence). CDR3 size: 15 residues. This CDR3 reads CASSYIRTPGHGYTF. The CDR3 DNA follows: TGTGCCAGCAGTTACATTAGGACTCCGGGCCATGGCTACACCTTC.

The chain has TRBV10-2 and TRBJ2-2; D perhaps matches TRBD2 (5 bases). This CDR3 region has 14 residues. Germline values: CDR1 WSHSY, CDR2 SAAADI. V lost 1 base and J 4 bases, leaving 7 bases between the germline ends. CDR3 region: CASSELGSTGELFF. In DNA form, the CDR3 reads TGCGCCAGCAGTGAGTTGGGGAGCACCGGGGAGCTGTTTTTT.

This clone has just one count. The chain couples TRBV5-1 to TRBJ1-2, with 8 bases matching TRBD1. The length of the CDR3 is 16 residues. V was pared by 0 bases and J by 8 bases, with 12 bases of the junction left unmatched. Per germline, CDR1 SGHRS and CDR2 YFSETQ. The CDR3 sequence: CASSLAKEDREEGYTF. The CDR3 nucleotides are TGCGCCAGCAGCTTGGCCAAGGAGGACAGGGAAGAAGGCTACACCTTC. Supplemented by reference TRBV5-1 and TRBJ1-2, the full variable domain reads KAGVTQTPRYLIKTRGQQVTLSCSPISGHRSVSWYQQTPGQGLQFLFEYFSETQRNKGNFPGRFSGRQFSNSRSEMNVSTLELGDSALYLCASSLAKEDREEGYTFGSGTRLTVV.

This sequence joins TRBV19 and TRBJ1-2; D gene unclear. The CDR3 is 13 residues long. V dropped 0 bases and J dropped 3 bases, with 5 bases sitting between them. CDR1 is LNHDA and CDR2 is SQIVND in the germline V gene (reference sequence). The CDR3 DNA reads as TGTGCCAGTAGTATAGAGCCAGACTATGGCTACACCTTC. This encodes CASSIEPDYGYTF. Full variable domain (rest looked up from reference TRBV19 and TRBJ1-2): DGGITQSPKYLFRKEGQNVTLSCEQNLNHDAMYWYRQDPGQGLRLIYYSQIVNDFQKGDIAEGYSVSREKKESFPLTVTSAQKNPTAFYLCASSIEPDYGYTFGSGTRLTVV.

This chain connects TRBV2 to TRBJ2-1; perhaps TRBD2 as D (5 bases). Germline V gives CDR1 SNHLY, CDR2 FYNNEI. This CDR3 has 14 amino acids. Trimming took 7 bases from V and 6 from J, leaving 16 bases between them. CDR3 coding DNA: TGTGCCAGCATGGGGTGGAACGGAGGCAATGAGCAGTTCTTC. It specifies CASMGWNGGNEQFF.

The V and J genes are TRBV3-1 (or the pseudogene TRBV3-2) and TRBJ2-7, with 8 nucleotides matching TRBD1. CDR1 is LGHDT, CDR2 YNNKEL, per germline (reference sequence). The V and J ends lost 5 bases and 3 bases, in that order; junction bases with no gene match: 6. This CDR3 comprises 14 residues. Here the CDR3 reads CASSSGQEGYEQYF. In DNA form, the CDR3 reads TGTGCCAGCAGCTCGGGACAGGAGGGCTACGAGCAGTACTTC.

This chain connects TRBV20-1 to TRBJ1-2; no clear D. V was pared by 2 bases and J by 8 bases, with 9 bases between. Per germline, CDR1 DFQATT and CDR2 SNEGSKA (reference sequence). This CDR3 spans 11 amino acids. The CDR3 region is CSARPVEGYTF. CDR3 sequence (DNA): TGCAGTGCTAGACCCGTCGAGGGCTACACCTTC.

This clone was detected only a few times. The gene calls are TRBV4-2 and TRBJ1-4; D unclear. Trimming left V 0 bases short and J 4 bases short, with 15 bases between. The CDR3 length is 17 residues. Germline V CDR1 and CDR2: LGHNA, YNFKEQ. The CDR3 DNA follows: TGTGCCAGCAGCCAAGATGGTACAGCGGGCAATAATGAAAAACTGTTTTTT. The encoded protein is CASSQDGTAGNNEKLFF.

V and J are TRBV5-6 and TRBJ1-6; 9 bases line up with TRBD1. Germline V gene data show CDR1 as SGHDT and CDR2 as YYEEEE. This CDR3 is 17 amino acids long. The V segment lost 6 bases and the J segment 0 bases; nucleotides outside the gene matches: 7. This CDR3 reads CASTRQGGSSYNSPLHF. The CDR3 DNA reads TGTGCCAGCACCAGACAGGGGGGAAGCTCCTATAATTCACCCCTCCACTTT.